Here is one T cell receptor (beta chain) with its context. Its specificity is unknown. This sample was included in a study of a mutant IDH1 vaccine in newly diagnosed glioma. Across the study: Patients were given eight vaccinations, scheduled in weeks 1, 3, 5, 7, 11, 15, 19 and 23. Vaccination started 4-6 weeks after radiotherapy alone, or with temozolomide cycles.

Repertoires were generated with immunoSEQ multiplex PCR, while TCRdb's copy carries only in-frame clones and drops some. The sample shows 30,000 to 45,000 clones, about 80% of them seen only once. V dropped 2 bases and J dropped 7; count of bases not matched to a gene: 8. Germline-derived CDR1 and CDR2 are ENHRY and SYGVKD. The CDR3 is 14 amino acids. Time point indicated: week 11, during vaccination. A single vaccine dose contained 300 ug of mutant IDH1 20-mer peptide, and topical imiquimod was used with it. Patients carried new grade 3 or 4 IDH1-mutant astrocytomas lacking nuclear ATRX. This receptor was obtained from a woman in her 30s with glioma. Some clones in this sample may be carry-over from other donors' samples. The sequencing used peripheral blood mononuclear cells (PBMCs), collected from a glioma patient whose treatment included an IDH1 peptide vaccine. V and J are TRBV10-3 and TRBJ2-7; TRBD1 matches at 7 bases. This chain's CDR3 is CAISEPRQGKEQYF. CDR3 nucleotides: TGTGCCATCAGTGAGCCAAGACAGGGAAAGGAGCAGTACTTC.